The 5 T cell receptor beta chains reported below all come from one sample, sequenced in a study of blood T cell repertoires in COVID-19. TCRdb keeps only in-frame clones here, not all; method: immunoSEQ multiplex PCR. The sample shows under 200,000 clones, around nine tenths of them seen only once. The specimen sequenced was PBMCs or T cells enriched from blood (not recorded which). These receptors were collected from a woman under 30 who had recovered from COVID-19.

The V call is TRBV7-3, the J call TRBJ2-7; 9 nucleotides agree with TRBD2. J lost 3 bases, V lost 3 bases, and 6 bases had no gene match. CDR1 and CDR2 from the germline V gene are SGHTA and FQGTGA. CDR3 size: 15 residues. The CDR3 region has the DNA TGTGCCAGCAGCTTCGTAGCGGGAGAAGGCTACGAGCAGTACTTC. Amino acid sequence: CASSFVAGEGYEQYF. Together with reference TRBV7-3 and TRBJ2-7, the CDR3 gives the full variable domain: GAGVSQTPSNKVTEKGKYVELRCDPISGHTALYWYRQSLGQGPEFLIYFQGTGAADDSGLPNDRFFAVRPEGSVSTLKIQRTERGDSAVYLCASSFVAGEGYEQYFGPGTRLTVT.

The chain links TRBV21-1 to TRBJ1-5; TRBD1 is the table's D call, not checked against the DNA. TRBV21-1 is a listed pseudogene. CDR3 length equals 15 residues. CDR3 sequence: CASSTLNRVDQPQHF. CDR3 DNA sequence: TGTGCCAGCAGCACATTAAACAGGGTAGATCAGCCCCAGCATTTT.

This chain uses TRBV2 with TRBJ2-7; maybe TRBD1 (5 bases). This CDR3 comprises 14 residues. CDR1 SNHLY and CDR2 FYNNEI come from the germline V gene. Deletions cut 6 bases from V and 0 bases from J, with 12 bases between. CDR3 bases: TGTGCCAGCAGGTCCGGACAAAACTCCTACGAGCAGTACTTC. Translation: CASRSGQNSYEQYF. The entire variable domain, with the rest obtained from reference TRBV2 and TRBJ2-7, is as follows: EPEVTQTPSHQVTQMGQEVILRCVPISNHLYFYWYRQILGQKVEFLVSFYNNEISEKSEIFDDQFSVERPDGSNFTLKIRSTKLEDSAMYFCASRSGQNSYEQYFGPGTRLTVT.

This rearrangement joins TRBV19 to TRBJ2-3; possible D gene TRBD2, 6 bases. CDR3 length: 14 residues. Trimming cost V 5 bases and J 2 bases, with 11 bases left between them. CDR1 is LNHDA, CDR2 SQIVND, per germline (reference sequence). CDR3: CASSGGTYTDTQYF. The CDR3 bases are TGTGCCAGTAGTGGCGGGACTTACACAGATACGCAGTATTTT.

The chain links TRBV21-1 to TRBJ1-5; TRBD1 reflects the table's D call only, with no check against the DNA. TRBV21-1 is given as a pseudogene. This CDR3 region has 15 residues. The CDR3 nucleotides are TGTGCCAGCAGCGTCCGGGACAGGAACAATCAGCCCCAGCATTTT. Its translation: CASSVRDRNNQPQHF.